This T cell receptor beta chain was observed in a study of blood T cell repertoires in COVID-19. This CDR3 is 15 amino acids long. Per germline, CDR1 MNHEY and CDR2 SMNVEV (reference sequence). J lost 7 bases, V lost 3 bases, and 6 bases had no gene match. Profiling relied on immunoSEQ multiplex PCR, and the TCRdb table lists in-frame clones only, not all of them. The sample lists under 150,000 clones; 65% to 85% were seen once. The source of this sequence is a man aged 50-60 years with active or convalescent COVID-19. The chain combines TRBV27 with TRBJ2-1, with TRBD2 identical over 10 bases. The specimen sequenced was peripheral blood. Here the CDR3 reads CASSFETSGANEQFF. The CDR3 DNA is TGTGCCAGCAGTTTCGAAACTAGCGGGGCTAATGAGCAGTTCTTC.